Listed below are T cell receptor beta chains from one sample, sequenced in a study of Ad26.COV2.S vaccination and SARS-CoV-2 variants. Produced via immunoSEQ multiplex PCR; TCRdb's table is partial and in-frame only. The table lists about 480,000 clones, 70% to 90% of them singletons. The sequencing here drew on peripheral blood, taken in a trial of Ad26.COV2.S vaccine versus placebo. The receptors here all came from a person aged 18-65 years who received the Ad26.COV2.S COVID-19 vaccine or a placebo. Each CDR3 is given with its conserved first and last residue. A D gene is named only where the DNA matches it firmly. Expanded clones get a size class; other rows say once, few or many, or leave the size out.

d_call | j_call | v_call | clone_size | cdr3_nt | cdr3_aa
NA | TRBJ1-1 | TRBV7-2 | NA | TGTGCCAGCAGCTTAGTAGGGGTGCGCACTGAAGCTTTCTTT | CASSLVGVRTEAFF
TRBD2 | TRBJ2-2 | TRBV24-1 | NA | TGTGCCACCAGCCCGATAGCGGGAGGGCCGAACACCGGGGAGCTGTTTTTT | CATSPIAGGPNTGELFF
NA | TRBJ2-1 | TRBV7-2 | NA | TGTGCCAGCAGCTTAGTGCGGGGCCCCGGCCGCGGTGAGCAGTTCTTC | CASSLVRGPGRGEQFF
TRBD2 | TRBJ2-7 | TRBV7-8 | NA | TGTGCCAGCAGCTCCAAGAGCGGGAGCGAGCAGTACTTC | CASSSKSGSEQYF
NA | TRBJ2-6 | TRBV5-5 | few | TGTGCCAGCAGCTTTGGGTCAGGGACCGGGTCTGGGGCCAACGTCCTGACTTTC | CASSFGSGTGSGANVLTF
NA | TRBJ1-2 | TRBV4-2 | few | TGTGCCAGCAACGTGGGAGGGCCTTACGGCTACACCTTC | CASNVGGPYGYTF
NA | TRBJ2-3 | TRBV3-1/TRBV3-2 | NA | TGTGCCAGCAGCCAAGATTTAACGGATAACACAGATACGCAGTATTTT | CASSQDLTDNTDTQYF
NA | TRBJ2-1 | TRBV7-2 | once | TGTGCCAGCAGCTTTCGTCGTCTCCCCAGCTCCTACAATGAGCAGTTCTTC | CASSFRRLPSSYNEQFF
TRBD2 | TRBJ2-2 | TRBV6-6 | once | TGTGCCAGCAGTTCCCAGCGGGACGCCGGGGAGCTGTTTTTT | CASSSQRDAGELFF
NA | TRBJ2-4 | TRBV27 | NA | TGTGCCAGCAGTTTATCAGTTCGCCAAAACATTCAGTACTTC | CASSLSVRQNIQYF
NA | TRBJ1-4 | TRBV4-1 | NA | TGCGCCAGCAGCCAGGTTATAGGGTTTCCTAATGAAAAACTGTTTTTT | CASSQVIGFPNEKLFF
NA | TRBJ2-3 | TRBV6-5 | NA | TGTGCCAGCAGTTACAGGAAGGCAGATACGCAGTATTTT | CASSYRKADTQYF
TRBD1 | TRBJ1-2 | TRBV5-4 | NA | TGTGCCAGCAGCTTGAGTGCAGGGGGCACCTATGGCTACACCTTC | CASSLSAGGTYGYTF
TRBD2 | TRBJ2-7 | TRBV10-3 | NA | TGTGCCATCAGTGACCCGGGACTAGCGGGATCGTACGAGCAGTACTTC | CAISDPGLAGSYEQYF
TRBD2 | TRBJ2-2 | TRBV6-2/TRBV6-3 | once | TGTGCCAGCAGTCCGGAGCTGCTAGCGGGAGTGAGGACCGGGGAGCTGTTTTTT | CASSPELLAGVRTGELFF
NA | TRBJ1-2 | TRBV27 | once | TGTGCCAGCAGCTCGAGGGATTTCTATGGCTACACCTTC | CASSSRDFYGYTF
TRBD1 | TRBJ2-1 | TRBV27 | NA | TGTGCCAGCAGAAACGGACAGGGGAATTACAATGAGCAGTTCTTC | CASRNGQGNYNEQFF
NA | TRBJ2-5 | TRBV2 | NA | TGTGCCAGTCTACGGGGGGCGACGGAGACCCAGTACTTC | CASLRGATETQYF
TRBD2 | TRBJ2-1 | TRBV28 | NA | TGTGCCAGCAGTTCCGGACTAGCGGGAGGTTGGTATGAGCAGTTCTTC | CASSSGLAGGWYEQFF
TRBD2 | TRBJ2-7 | TRBV5-6 | NA | TGTGCCAGCAGCTTCAGCACTAGCGGTGGATACGAGCAGTACTTC | CASSFSTSGGYEQYF
NA | TRBJ2-3 | TRBV6-2/TRBV6-3 | NA | TGTGCCAGCAGTAAGTCCGGGACAGATACGCAGTATTTT | CASSKSGTDTQYF
NA | TRBJ2-1 | TRBV4-3 | NA | TGCGCCAGCAGCCCCGACTCGAGCTCCTACAATGAGCAGTTCTTC | CASSPDSSSYNEQFF
NA | TRBJ1-2 | TRBV6-6 | NA | TGTGCCAGCAGCCCGGTCACCTCCCCTTCCTATGGCTACACCTTC | CASSPVTSPSYGYTF
NA | TRBJ1-3 | TRBV6-5 | NA | TGTGCCAGCAGGCCAGAACACCTCGGTAACACCATATATTTT | CASRPEHLGNTIYF
TRBD2 | TRBJ2-2 | TRBV19 | NA | TGTGCCAGTAGTTTTTTCGGGAGGAGGGAGAACACCGGGGAGCTGTTTTTT | CASSFFGRRENTGELFF
TRBD1 | TRBJ2-2 | TRBV7-6 | NA | TGTGCCAGCAGCCGGACAGGGGTTGGCGGGGAGCTGTTTTTT | CASSRTGVGGELFF
NA | TRBJ2-1 | TRBV2 | NA | TGTGCCTCGTACTGGGGGGGCCTCAATGAGCAGTTCTTC | CASYWGGLNEQFF
NA | TRBJ2-1 | TRBV12-5 | NA | TGTGCTAGCGCGGACCGGCGCCCGAATGAGCAGTTCTTC | CASADRRPNEQFF
NA | TRBJ1-5 | TRBV28 | NA | TGTGCCAGCAGTACGGGGCAGCCCCAGCATTTT | CASSTGQPQHF
NA | TRBJ2-5 | TRBV28 | NA | TGTGCCAGCAGTTTATCAGGGGACCAAGAGACCCAGTACTTC | CASSLSGDQETQYF
TRBD1 | TRBJ1-2 | TRBV27 | NA | TGTGCCAGCAGCATGACAGGGGGGGGCTATGGCTACACCTTC | CASSMTGGGYGYTF
TRBD1 | TRBJ1-6 | TRBV9 | NA | TGTGCCAGCAGCGTCGGAGGGGGCGAAGATTCACCCCTCCACTTT | CASSVGGGEDSPLHF
TRBD2 | TRBJ2-5 | TRBV19 | NA | TGTGCCAGTAGTATAGGAGGAGCGGGAGTAGGAGAGACCCAGTACTTC | CASSIGGAGVGETQYF
NA | TRBJ2-7 | TRBV12-3/TRBV12-4 | NA | TGTGCCAGTACCGACAGCTCCTACGAGCAGTACTTC | CASTDSSYEQYF
NA | TRBJ2-7 | TRBV6-5 | NA | TGTGCCAGCAGGATAACGGACAGTGCGTACGAGCAGTACTTC | CASRITDSAYEQYF
TRBD1 | TRBJ1-1 | TRBV5-1 | NA | TGCGCCAGCGGCAAAACAGGGGAGGAGGGCACTGAAGCTTTCTTT | CASGKTGEEGTEAFF
NA | TRBJ1-3 | TRBV28 | NA | TGTGCCACCGCAATGACTGCCGCTGGAAACACCATATATTTT | CATAMTAAGNTIYF
NA | TRBJ2-3 | TRBV6-2/TRBV6-3 | NA | TGTGCCAGCAGTACGGAGGTGGGTTCAGATACGCAGTATTTT | CASSTEVGSDTQYF
NA | TRBJ2-2 | TRBV24-1 | NA | TGTGCCACCAGTGATTCGACAGGATTCTACACCGGGGAGCTGTTTTTT | CATSDSTGFYTGELFF
NA | TRBJ2-7 | TRBV9 | once | TGTGCCAGCAGCGTAGCCCCAGCCTACGAGCAGTACTTC | CASSVAPAYEQYF
TRBD2 | TRBJ2-1 | TRBV11-1 | NA | TGTGCCAGCAGCCGAGCGGGAGGCCCGTACAATGAGCAGTTCTTC | CASSRAGGPYNEQFF
NA | TRBJ2-7 | TRBV5-1 | NA | TGCGCCAGCAGCTTGGGCAGGGCAGCCTACGAGCAGTACTTC | CASSLGRAAYEQYF